This record looks at one TCR beta chain sequence and its context. What antigen it recognizes has not been identified. The record has no base qualities; no much larger clone is one base away. Including cysteine and phenylalanine, the CDR3 has 13 amino acids. Only the CDR3 DNA is retained, 39 bases long and in frame from the first base. CDR1 and CDR2, looked up from the germline V gene (reference sequence), are WNHNN and SYGVQD. Cut back by 5 bases and 7 bases, the V and J ends lie 12 bases apart. These data are taken from a study of T cell responses to AZD1222 COVID-19 vaccine (dated by TCRdb to about 2021). For the wider study: AZD1222 recipients given second doses at about 4 weeks or at about 12 weeks were pooled, since spike-specific TCR depth and breadth were not found to differ between the two schedules. A total of under 250 trial participants underwent TCR sequencing, of whom about 210 had received two doses of AZD1222 and 26 had received two doses of the MenACWY control vaccine. Trial participants were enrolled by age into 18-55, 56-69 and 70-plus year subgroups, with roughly 160, 29 and 62 TCR-sequenced participants respectively.

Overall study outcomes, separate from this receptor: A significant rise in spike-specific TCR breadth and depth was observed after two AZD1222 doses relative to day 0 and relative to MenACWY recipients. Participants were mostly white British, with more females than males. The authors suggested clonal diversity may have been underestimated. Epitopes outside the regions mutated in the B.1.351 and B.1.1.7 variants were reportedly recognized by nearly half of the unique spike-specific TCRs. The whole spike protein was spanned by vaccine-associated CD4 TCRs, and dominant responses were seen in regions 160-218 and 743-854. The 56-69-year group was small, and its depth increase did not reach significance, likely because of low power. Conclusions about previously exposed vaccinees are limited because only six or seven AZD1222 recipients were SARS-CoV-2 seropositive at baseline. No day 14 peak-response samples were available, so repertoires were characterized only after the peak T cell response.

The CDR3 regions of human TCRbeta chains were analyzed by immunosequencing. Regarding the original processing steps: TCRs in the repertoires were matched against a reference library of SARS-CoV-2-specific TCRs that had been generated with the MIRA antigen-specificity platform. Breadth meant the fraction of unique TCRs that were SARS-CoV-2-associated, whereas depth meant the fraction of total T cells that were SARS-CoV-2-associated. Using the MIRA data, each spike-specific TCR was assigned both to the spike region to which the TCR was reactive and to a CD4 or CD8 class. Log10-transformed breadth and depth values were compared by one-way ANOVA with Sidak's multiple comparisons tests. Entries here come from immuneACCESS through TCRdb and include only in-frame sequences with V and J called. Some clones fail to appear in such tables; in the studies checked, an unresolved V gene covers under half of the shortfall, and the cause of the remainder is unknown. D and trimming come from the DNA, and the V and J calls and clone size come from that table. For this sample the table gives about 180,000 clones, of which about 91% were detected only once. 1.9% of the sample goes to the ten largest clones.

The time point tag for this specimen amounts to: baseline before first vaccination. Vaccinee samples were obtained from the UK trials COV001 and COV002, which included a single-blind randomized controlled phase 2/3 trial of AZD1222 (ChAdOx1 nCoV-19) in healthy adults. Trial participant PBMC samples were collected at day 0 and day 28 after the second dose for TCRbeta chain sequencing. The chain links TRBV10-1 with TRBJ1-5; the D gene is perhaps TRBD1, from 5 matching bases. Source: peripheral blood, taken on day 0 of AZD1222 vaccination. The clonotype comes from an adult in good health. The CDR3 reads CASSIGREQPQHF. The DNA is TGCGCCAGCAGTATCGGCAGGGAACAGCCCCAGCATTTT.